This T cell receptor (beta chain) was sequenced in a study of blood T cell repertoires in COVID-19. In the original processing: The authors estimated nucleated cell counts from reference gene primer amplification. This table comes from immunoSEQ multiplex PCR, and its TCRdb copy is limited to in-frame clones, with some not included. D and trimming were read from the DNA, whereas the V and J calls and clone size are those reported in that table. Among under 200,000 clones listed, approximately 91% were seen once. The CDR3 is 16 residues long. Germline-derived CDR1 and CDR2 are SGHNT and YYREEE (reference sequence). Trimming removed 1 base at V and 4 bases at J, with 14 bases between.

The chain combines TRBV5-4 with TRBJ2-2, with D maybe TRBD1 (5 bases). The source material was PBMCs or T cells enriched from blood (not recorded which). The source is a woman between 18 and 30 years old who had recovered from COVID-19. CDR3 in DNA: TGTGCCAGCAGCTTGAGGTCGCGACAGTCCACCGGGGAGCTGTTTTTT. Translation gives CASSLRSRQSTGELFF.